Below are 29 T cell receptor beta chains sequenced from a single sample in a study of post-analysis software for immune sequencing data. Study-level results: Five or six TRBV segments were significantly more frequent in patients than in controls. TRBV5-6, TRBV5-1 and TRBV20-1 were among these segments.

Antigens for these TCRs are unknown. Sequencing libraries made from TCR beta cDNA carried unique molecular identifiers. TCRdb re-derived calls from the PCR reads in MiXCR, one entry per CDR3 protein. Counted here are about 820,000 distinct CDR3 sequences, roughly 50% occurring once; the ten biggest clones make up 4% to 5.5%. The sample comprised blood. These receptors were collected from a girl under 18 with multiple sclerosis.

The chain employs TRBV20-1 and TRBJ2-6; maybe TRBD2 (6 bases). V gave up 0 bases and J gave up 1 base, with 10 bases separating them. CDR3 length: 16 residues. From germline, CDR1 is DFQATT and CDR2 SNEGSKA (reference sequence). The CDR3 here is CSARDPGASGANVLTF. The DNA of the CDR3 is TGCAGTGCTAGAGATCCGGGAGCGTCTGGGGCCAACGTCCTGACTTTC.

This chain joins TRBV10-3 and TRBJ1-1; D gene unclear. From germline, CDR1 is ENHRY and CDR2 SYGVKD. There are 14 residues in the CDR3. The V end lost 5 bases, the J end lost 5 bases, and 15 bases lay between the germline ends. The CDR3 spells CAISPGLGRTEAFF. The CDR3 DNA is TGTGCCATCAGTCCTGGGCTGGGTAGAACTGAAGCTTTCTTT.

This chain links TRBV20-1 with TRBJ2-3; 14 positions agree with TRBD2. CDR3 length: 17 amino acids. The trim removed 3 bases at V and 5 bases at J, leaving 10 bases unmatched. The germline V gene has CDR1 DFQATT and CDR2 SNEGSKA (reference sequence). The CDR3 nucleotides are TGCAGTGCTAGCGTGGCGGGACTAGCGGGAGTGGTAGATACGCAGTATTTT. Translation gives CSASVAGLAGVVDTQYF.

The gene calls are TRBV9 and TRBJ2-3; 10 nucleotides agree with TRBD1. The V segment lost 3 bases and the J segment 12 bases; nucleotides outside the gene matches: 10. This CDR3 region has 14 residues. From germline, CDR1 is SGDLS and CDR2 YYNGEE. Here the CDR3 reads CASSAARTGGFQYF. CDR3 nucleotides: TGTGCCAGCAGCGCCGCCCGGACAGGGGGTTTCCAGTATTTT.

Points on this clonotype: Its ends do not fully match the called genes, so a read error is possible. The chain couples TRBV20-1 to TRBJ2-3; 9 bases align to TRBD2. The CDR3 has 17 amino acids. The germline V gene encodes CDR1 DFQATT and CDR2 SNEGSKA (reference sequence). The CDR3 is CSARGGLADLLVDAQYF. The CDR3 region has the DNA TGCAGTGCTAGAGGGGGACTAGCCGACCTCCTAGTAGATGCGCAGTATTTT.

The chain uses TRBV9 and TRBJ1-6; D is unresolved. The V gene's germline CDR1 is SGDLS and CDR2 YYNGEE. This CDR3 region has 13 residues. The V gene lost 0 bases and the J gene lost 7 bases, with 5 bases spanning the gap. The CDR3 loop reads CASSVEGNSPLHF. CDR3 bases: TGTGCCAGCAGCGTAGAGGGAAATTCACCCCTCCACTTT.

The rearrangement links TRBV5-1 to TRBJ1-1; D may be TRBD1 (6 bases). Between the trimmed V and J ends, which lost 4 bases and 0 bases, there was a span of 16 bases. Germline V lookup: CDR1 SGHRS, CDR2 YFSETQ. The CDR3 length is 16 residues. CDR3: CASSDPGGAMNTEAFF. Written as DNA, the CDR3 is TGCGCCAGCAGCGACCCGGGGGGGGCGATGAACACTGAAGCTTTCTTT.

V gene TRBV7-9 combines with J gene TRBJ2-7; D gene ambiguous. Trimming stripped 1 base from V and 11 bases from J, with 21 bases between. In germline, CDR1 is SEHNR, CDR2 FQNEAQ (reference sequence). CDR3 length: 15 amino acids. This CDR3 is CASSLDPSHHYREYF. The CDR3 region has the DNA TGTGCCAGCAGCTTAGACCCCTCACACCACTACCGGGAGTACTTC.

The J gene is TRBJ2-3, the V gene TRBV6-5; 8 nucleotides agree with TRBD2. CDR1 is MNHEY, CDR2 SVGAGI, per germline. The CDR3 sequence is 12 residues long. Trimming removed 5 bases from V and 10 bases from J; junction bases left unmatched: 5. CDR3 sequence reads: CASSNKAGAQYF. DNA for the CDR3: TGTGCCAGCAGTAACAAAGCGGGAGCGCAGTATTTT.

CDR3 loop: CSATVPLGLETQYF. For the CDR3, the DNA is TGCAGTGCTACCGTTCCTCTGGGCCTAGAGACCCAGTACTTC. The chain joins TRBV20-1 to TRBJ2-5; D is uncertain. Germline-derived CDR1 and CDR2 are DFQATT and SNEGSKA (reference sequence). Trimming left V 4 bases short and J 4 bases short, with 16 bases between. The CDR3 has 14 amino acids.

This clonotype was observed a few times. V gene TRBV6-1 combines with J gene TRBJ2-7, with D possibly TRBD1 on 6 matching bases. Between the trimmed V and J ends, which lost 6 bases and 3 bases, there was a span of 18 bases. CDR1 and CDR2 from the germline V gene are MNHNS and SASEGT. CDR3 size: 15 residues. CDR3 in DNA: TGTGCCAGCAGATCTGCAGGGGCGCAGGACTACGAGCAGTACTTC. It translates to CASRSAGAQDYEQYF.

This chain's CDR3 is CASSLLSGQQYF. The CDR3, as DNA: TGTGCCAGCAGCCTCCTAAGTGGTCAGCAGTACTTC. The chain has TRBV3-1 and TRBJ2-5; D is unresolved. V gave up 4 bases and J gave up 11 bases, with 14 bases separating them. Germline CDR1 LGHDT, CDR2 YNNKEL (reference sequence). The CDR3 length is 12 residues.

V and J are TRBV7-9 and TRBJ2-3; D may be TRBD2 (5 bases). Germline CDR1 SEHNR, CDR2 FQNEAQ (reference sequence). With 5 bases removed from V and 7 bases from J, the gap between germline ends came to 10 bases. The CDR3 consists of 12 residues. The CDR3 DNA follows: TGTGCCAGCAGCCTGGACTGGAATACGCAGTATTTT. Translation gives CASSLDWNTQYF.

V gene TRBV12-3 or TRBV12-4 combines with J gene TRBJ1-6, with D possibly TRBD1 on 5 matching bases. This CDR3 is built from 14 residues. The V gene lost 5 bases and the J gene lost 8 bases, with 13 bases spanning the gap. The DNA for the CDR3 is TGTGCCAGCAGTCAGGGCCGGTCAGATTCACCCCTCCACTTT. As protein: CASSQGRSDSPLHF.

This chain joins TRBV7-9 and TRBJ1-2; no firm D call. There are 12 residues in the CDR3. Trimming took off 3 bases at V and 3 bases at J, with 5 bases between the two ends. Germline CDR1 and CDR2: SEHNR and FQNEAQ (reference sequence). The CDR3 nucleotides are TGTGCCAGCAGCTTTGCAGACTATGGCTACACCTTC. Translating gives CASSFADYGYTF.

The chain is built from TRBV5-5 and TRBJ2-7; 15 nucleotides agree with TRBD2. The germline V gene has CDR1 SGHKS and CDR2 YYEKEE (reference sequence). CDR3 length equals 18 residues. V lost 4 bases and J lost 0; bases outside the gene matches: 8. CDR3 coding DNA: TGTGCCAGCAGCATGGGACTAGCGGGAGGCGCCAGCTCCTACGAGCAGTACTTC. As protein: CASSMGLAGGASSYEQYF.

V gene TRBV6-1 combines with J gene TRBJ1-5; 9 bases map to TRBD1. The CDR3 has 14 residues. Germline CDR1 MNHNS, CDR2 SASEGT. V shed 6 bases and J 3 bases; nucleotides not matched to a gene: 3. The CDR3 here is CASRDRGANQPQHF. CDR3 sequence (DNA): TGTGCCAGCAGGGACAGGGGTGCCAATCAGCCCCAGCATTTT.

This clonotype was observed a few times. The rearrangement joins TRBV29-1 to TRBJ2-5, with 9 bases matching TRBD1. The CDR3 runs 10 residues. Germline CDR1 SQVTM, CDR2 ANQGSEA. Here the CDR3 DNA reads TGCATCGGACAGGGGGAGACCCAGTACTTC. This sequence encodes CIGQGETQYF.

The rearrangement joins TRBV20-1 to TRBJ2-5, with D perhaps being TRBD1 or TRBD2 (5 bases each). Trimming pared 5 bases from V and 9 bases from J, leaving 16 bases between. Looked up from germline, CDR1 is DFQATT and CDR2 is SNEGSKA (reference sequence). This CDR3 is 12 amino acids long. For the CDR3, the DNA is TGCAGTGCTCGGGACGGCTGGAGGCCCCAGTACTTC. Amino acid sequence: CSARDGWRPQYF.

The V and J genes are TRBV6-1 and TRBJ1-5; the D is unclear. The CDR3 runs to 12 residues. Germline values: CDR1 MNHNS, CDR2 SASEGT. The V and J ends lost 6 bases and 6 bases respectively, with 9 bases between them. CDR3: CASSPSVQPQHF. The DNA of the CDR3 is TGTGCCAGCAGCCCATCTGTTCAGCCCCAGCATTTT.

The rearrangement uses TRBV4-1 and TRBJ1-2; D not resolved. The CDR3 runs 12 residues. Looked up from germline, CDR1 is MGHRA and CDR2 is YSYEKL. The V end lost 0 bases, the J end lost 8 bases, and 7 bases lay between the germline ends. This chain's CDR3 is CASSQDATGYTF. The DNA for the CDR3 is TGCGCCAGCAGCCAAGACGCGACAGGCTACACCTTC.

The V gene is TRBV5-6, the J gene TRBJ2-7; D gene unclear. Judging by the DNA end, TRBJ2-5 fits better; the J call may be wrong. The CDR3 covers 14 residues. The germline V gene encodes CDR1 SGHDT and CDR2 YYEEEE. For the CDR3, the DNA is TGTGCCAGCAGCTTCGGACGGCTGCAAGAGACCCAGTACTTC. The encoded protein is CASSFGRLQETQYF.

This clonotype was observed once. This chain uses TRBV4-1 with TRBJ2-1; 7 bases agree with TRBD2. J was trimmed by 0 bases and V by 3 bases; bases with no gene match: 11. Germline lookup yields CDR1 MGHRA and CDR2 YSYEKL. The CDR3 contains 18 residues. CDR3 sequence (DNA): TGCGCCAGCAGCCACGGTCTAAAAGCGGGGAGCTCCTACAATGAGCAGTTCTTC. Translation gives CASSHGLKAGSSYNEQFF.

The rearrangement joins TRBV11-2 to TRBJ2-7; possibly TRBD1 for D (5 bases). V was clipped by 1 base and J by 2 bases, with 21 bases between them. This CDR3 region has 18 residues. In germline, CDR1 is SGHAT, CDR2 FQNNGV. The CDR3 sequence: CASSLGPGIITSTYEQYF. The CDR3 DNA follows: TGTGCCAGCAGCTTAGGCCCAGGGATAATCACAAGTACCTACGAGCAGTACTTC.

The chain is built from TRBV2 and TRBJ2-4; TRBD2 matches 7 bases. The J call may be faulty, since TRBJ2-7 better matches the DNA end. The germline CDR1 and CDR2 sequences are SNHLY and FYNNEI. The CDR3 is 14 residues long. The CDR3 nucleotides are TGTGCCACAGACACGAGCGGGAAGATCTACGAGCAGTACTTC. It specifies CATDTSGKIYEQYF.

The chain carries TRBV29-1 and TRBJ2-4, with unresolved D. TRBJ2-5 explains the end of the DNA better; the J call may be wrong. The CDR3 sequence is 12 residues long. Germline CDR1 is SQVTM and CDR2 is ANQGSEA. This CDR3 is CSVVPSQETQYF. CDR3 DNA: TGCAGCGTTGTCCCTTCTCAAGAGACCCAGTACTTC.

The rearrangement uses TRBV20-1 and TRBJ2-5; 9 nucleotides agree with TRBD2. Germline assignment: CDR1 DFQATT and CDR2 SNEGSKA (reference sequence). The ends lost 1 base at V and 1 base at J; junction bases unmatched: 7. This CDR3 comprises 16 residues. The CDR3, as DNA: TGCAGTGCTAGAGGGGCTAGCGGGGCTCCCCAAGAGACCCAGTACTTC. Protein sequence: CSARGASGAPQETQYF.

V and J are TRBV20-1 and TRBJ2-7, with 13 bases lining up with TRBD2. The CDR3 is 15 residues long. J lost 3 bases, V lost 7 bases, and 9 bases had no gene match. Per the germline V gene, CDR1 is DFQATT and CDR2 is SNEGSKA (reference sequence). For the CDR3, the DNA is TGCAGTGTCCTACTAGCGGGAGGGCCAGTCTACGAGCAGTACTTC. It codes for CSVLLAGGPVYEQYF.

This clonotype was seen at least ten times. V is TRBV4-1 and J is TRBJ2-7; possibly TRBD2 for D (6 bases). The CDR3 spans 16 residues. The V and J ends lost 4 bases and 5 bases respectively, with 21 bases between them. Germline CDR1 is MGHRA and CDR2 is YSYEKL. Written as DNA, the CDR3 is TGCGCCAGCAGCCGCGGAGGGCGTCCCGGGAGCCACGAGCAGTACTTC. Protein: CASSRGGRPGSHEQYF.